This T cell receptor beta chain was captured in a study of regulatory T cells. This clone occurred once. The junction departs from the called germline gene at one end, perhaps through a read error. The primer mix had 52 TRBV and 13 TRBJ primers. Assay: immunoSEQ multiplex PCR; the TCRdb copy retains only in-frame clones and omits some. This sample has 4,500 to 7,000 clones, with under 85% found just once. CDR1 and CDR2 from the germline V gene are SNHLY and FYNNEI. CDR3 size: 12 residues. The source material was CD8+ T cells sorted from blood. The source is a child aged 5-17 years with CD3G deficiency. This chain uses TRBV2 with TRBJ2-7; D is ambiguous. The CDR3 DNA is TGTGCCAGCAGTGCTATTGGAACAGCCCCGAACTTC. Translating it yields CASSAIGTAPNF.